This T cell receptor beta chain was captured by sequencing in a study of T cell clonality in common variable immunodeficiency. Study-wide results and caveats: CVID subjects showed higher TCRbeta clonality than healthy controls. Common variable immunodeficiency TCR beta sequences reportedly had fewer deletions and N-nucleotide insertions.

In germline, CDR1 is SGHNT, CDR2 YYREEE (reference sequence). This CDR3 is 15 amino acids long. The ends were cut back, 4 bases at V and 2 bases at J, with 13 bases in the middle. This clone was found many times. What it binds is unknown. Coverage ceases 3 residues before the CDR3 finishes, and the germline J gene fills in the end. Profiled with immunoSEQ multiplex PCR; TCRdb holds only in-frame clones, not every one. The sample contains 45,000 to 55,000 clones, none occurring once; 5.4% lies in the top ten. Sequenced material: peripheral blood mononuclear cells. The TCR sequence derives from a person aged 18 to 70 in good health. This rearrangement joins TRBV5-4 to TRBJ1-3; a weak D match, TRBD1 (6 bases). The sequenced part of the CDR3 DNA is TGTGCCAGCAGCAAAAAACGACAGGCTGGAAACACC. This gives the protein CASSKKRQAGNT. The full CDR3 protein reads CASSKKRQAGNTIYF.